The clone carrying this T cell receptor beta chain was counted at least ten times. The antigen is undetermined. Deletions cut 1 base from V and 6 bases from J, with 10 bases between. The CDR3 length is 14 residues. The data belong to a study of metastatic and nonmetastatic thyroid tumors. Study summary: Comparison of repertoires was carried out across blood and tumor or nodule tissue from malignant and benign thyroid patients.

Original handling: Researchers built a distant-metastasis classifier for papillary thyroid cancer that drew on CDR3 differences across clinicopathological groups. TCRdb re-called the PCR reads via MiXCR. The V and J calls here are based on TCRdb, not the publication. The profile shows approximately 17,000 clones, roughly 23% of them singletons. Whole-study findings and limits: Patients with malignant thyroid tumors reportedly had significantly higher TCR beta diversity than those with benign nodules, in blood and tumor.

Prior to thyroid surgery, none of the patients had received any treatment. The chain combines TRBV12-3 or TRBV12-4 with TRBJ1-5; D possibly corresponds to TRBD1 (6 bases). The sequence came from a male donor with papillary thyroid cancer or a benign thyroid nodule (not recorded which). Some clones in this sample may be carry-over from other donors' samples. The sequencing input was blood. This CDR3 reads CASSLDGGRQPQHF. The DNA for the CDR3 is TGTGCCAGCAGTTTAGATGGGGGGCGTCAGCCCCAGCATTTT.